This TCR beta chain derives from a study of spatial heterogeneity in lung cancer. Across the study: Compared with alpha-chain sequences, beta-chain sequences were consistently detected in greater numbers. The average appearance count of each unique TCR and UMI combination in raw reads was more than 9.5. Whole-study findings and limits: There were more appearances of ubiquitous expanded tumor TCRs in blood at resection than at follow-up.

The germline gives CDR1 LGHNA, CDR2 YSLEER. V was cut by 4 bases and J by 5 bases, with 14 bases left in between. The CDR3 has 14 amino acids. Time point: sample taken at primary tumor resection. Tumor, nontumor lung or frozen PBMC supplied whole RNA that was sequenced unsorted. Samples were obtained from 70 or so donors, all untreated early-stage non-small cell lung cancer patients. One entry per CDR3 protein results from TCRdb running MiXCR on the 5' RACE reads. The data show tens of thousands of distinct CDR3 sequences, approximately 20% seen once. This clonotype showed up many times. Its antigen is unknown.

This rearrangement joins TRBV4-3 to TRBJ1-1; D unclear. This receptor was taken from a male donor with early-stage non-small cell lung cancer. Sample: PBMCs, taken at surgery. The CDR3 sequence is CASSPTAWATEAFF. The DNA for the CDR3 is TGCGCCAGCAGCCCTACCGCCTGGGCGACTGAAGCTTTCTTT.